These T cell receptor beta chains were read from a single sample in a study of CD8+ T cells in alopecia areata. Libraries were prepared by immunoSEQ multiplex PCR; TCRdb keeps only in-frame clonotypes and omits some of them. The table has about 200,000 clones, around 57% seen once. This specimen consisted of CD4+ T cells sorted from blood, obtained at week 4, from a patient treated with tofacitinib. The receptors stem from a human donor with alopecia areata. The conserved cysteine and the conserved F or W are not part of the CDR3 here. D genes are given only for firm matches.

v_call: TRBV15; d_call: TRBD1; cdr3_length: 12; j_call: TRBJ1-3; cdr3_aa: ATAKGAAGNTIY
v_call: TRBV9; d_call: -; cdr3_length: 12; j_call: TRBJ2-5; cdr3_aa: ASSVDGLDGTQY
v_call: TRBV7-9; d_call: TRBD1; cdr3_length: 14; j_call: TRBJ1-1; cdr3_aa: ASSPRGAEVNTEAF
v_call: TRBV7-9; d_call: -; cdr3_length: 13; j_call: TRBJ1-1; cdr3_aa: ASSFQGRGNTEAF
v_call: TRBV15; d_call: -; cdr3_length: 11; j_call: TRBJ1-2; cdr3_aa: ATARGLNYGYT
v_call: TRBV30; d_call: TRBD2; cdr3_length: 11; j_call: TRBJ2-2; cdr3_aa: ALERGGGGELF
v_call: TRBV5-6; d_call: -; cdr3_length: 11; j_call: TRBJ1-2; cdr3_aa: ASSLTGGLGYT
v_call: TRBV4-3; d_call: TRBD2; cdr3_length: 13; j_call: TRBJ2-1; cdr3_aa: ASSKPSGGHNEQF
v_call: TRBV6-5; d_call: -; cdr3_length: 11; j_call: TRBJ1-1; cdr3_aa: ASSWRGDTEAF
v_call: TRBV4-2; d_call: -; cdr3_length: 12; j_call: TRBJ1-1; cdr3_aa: ASSQGQSNTEAF
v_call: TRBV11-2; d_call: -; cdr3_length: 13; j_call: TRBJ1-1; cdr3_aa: ASSTQPSVSAEAF
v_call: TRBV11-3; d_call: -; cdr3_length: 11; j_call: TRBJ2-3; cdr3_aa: ASNNLGPDTQY
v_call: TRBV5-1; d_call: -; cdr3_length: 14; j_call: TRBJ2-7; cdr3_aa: ASRTLGETRVDEQY
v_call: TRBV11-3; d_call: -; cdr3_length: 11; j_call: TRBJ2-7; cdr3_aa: ASSLDSSYEQY
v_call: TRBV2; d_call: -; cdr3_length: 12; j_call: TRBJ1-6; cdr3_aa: ASNPGSRNSPLH
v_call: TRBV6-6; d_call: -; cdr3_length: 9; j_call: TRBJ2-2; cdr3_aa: ASRSVGELF
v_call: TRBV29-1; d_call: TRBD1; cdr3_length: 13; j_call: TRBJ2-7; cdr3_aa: SVDGGTGGPYEQY
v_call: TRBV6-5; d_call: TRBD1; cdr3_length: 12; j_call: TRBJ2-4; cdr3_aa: ASGRRGAKNIQY
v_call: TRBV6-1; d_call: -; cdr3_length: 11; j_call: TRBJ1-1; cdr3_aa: ASTFKDWTEAF
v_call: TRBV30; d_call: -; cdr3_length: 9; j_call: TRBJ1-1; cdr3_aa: AGLRGAEAF
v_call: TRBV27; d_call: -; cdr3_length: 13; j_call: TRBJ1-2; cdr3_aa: ASRTAGAHGYGYT
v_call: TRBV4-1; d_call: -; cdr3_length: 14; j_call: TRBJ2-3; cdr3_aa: ASSQDRDGTRNTQY
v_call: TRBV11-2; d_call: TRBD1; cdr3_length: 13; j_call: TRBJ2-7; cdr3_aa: ASSLVQGVSYEQY
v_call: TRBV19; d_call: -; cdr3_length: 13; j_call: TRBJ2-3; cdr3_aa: ASSIAKTSADTQY
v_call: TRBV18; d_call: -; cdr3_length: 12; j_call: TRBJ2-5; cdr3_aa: ASSPYSGQETQY
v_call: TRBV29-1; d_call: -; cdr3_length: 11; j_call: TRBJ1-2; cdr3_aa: SAYVRTNYGYT
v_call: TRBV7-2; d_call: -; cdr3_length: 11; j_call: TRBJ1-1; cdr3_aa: ASSLGTVTEAF
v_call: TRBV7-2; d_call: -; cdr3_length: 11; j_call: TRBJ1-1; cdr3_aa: ASSLVFNTEAF
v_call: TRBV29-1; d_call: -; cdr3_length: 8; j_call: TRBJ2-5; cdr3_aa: SVTGNGQY
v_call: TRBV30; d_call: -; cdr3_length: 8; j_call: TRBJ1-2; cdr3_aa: AWSETAFT
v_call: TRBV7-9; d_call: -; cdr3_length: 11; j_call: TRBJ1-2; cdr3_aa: ASSPPGAYGYT
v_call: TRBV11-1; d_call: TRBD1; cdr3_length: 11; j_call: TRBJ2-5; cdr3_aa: ASSLDRVETQY
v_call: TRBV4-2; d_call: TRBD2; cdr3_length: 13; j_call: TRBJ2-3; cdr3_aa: ASSQRPGLAGVQY
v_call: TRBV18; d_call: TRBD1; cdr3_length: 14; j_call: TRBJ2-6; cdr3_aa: ASSPGQGAGANVLT
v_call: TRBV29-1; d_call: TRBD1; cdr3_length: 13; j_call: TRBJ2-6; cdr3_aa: SAGTGSSGANVLT
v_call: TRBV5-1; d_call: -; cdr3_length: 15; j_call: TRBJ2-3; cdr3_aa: ASSLRTLRQVLDTQY
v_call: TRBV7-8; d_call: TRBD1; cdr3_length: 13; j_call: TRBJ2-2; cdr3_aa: ASSMGQSNTGELF
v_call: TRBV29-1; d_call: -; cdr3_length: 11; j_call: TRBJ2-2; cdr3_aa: SVDMVGAGELF
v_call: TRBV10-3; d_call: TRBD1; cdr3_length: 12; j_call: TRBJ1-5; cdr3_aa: AISDAGQNQPQH
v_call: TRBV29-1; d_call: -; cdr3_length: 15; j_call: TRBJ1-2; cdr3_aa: SVEDRLRQSPVYGYT